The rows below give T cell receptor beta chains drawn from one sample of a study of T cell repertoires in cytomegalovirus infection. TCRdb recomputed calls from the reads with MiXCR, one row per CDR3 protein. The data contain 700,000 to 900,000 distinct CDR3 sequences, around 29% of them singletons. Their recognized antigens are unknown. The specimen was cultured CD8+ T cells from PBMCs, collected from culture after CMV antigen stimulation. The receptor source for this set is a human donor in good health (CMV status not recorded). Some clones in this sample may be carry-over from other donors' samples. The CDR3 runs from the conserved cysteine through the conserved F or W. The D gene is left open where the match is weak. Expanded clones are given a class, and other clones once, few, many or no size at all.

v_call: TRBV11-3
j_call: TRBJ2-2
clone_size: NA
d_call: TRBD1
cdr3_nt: TGTGCCAGCAGAATACAGGGGACCGGGGAGCTGTTTTTT
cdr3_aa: CASRIQGTGELFF

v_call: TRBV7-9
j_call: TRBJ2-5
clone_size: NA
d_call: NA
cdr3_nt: TGTGCCAGCAGCTCCGTGTTGGGTCCTCAAGAGACCCAGTACTTC
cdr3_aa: CASSSVLGPQETQYF

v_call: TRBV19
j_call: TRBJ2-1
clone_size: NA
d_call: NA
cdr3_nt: TGTGCCAGTAGTACCCCCCCCAATGAGCAGTTCTTC
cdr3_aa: CASSTPPNEQFF

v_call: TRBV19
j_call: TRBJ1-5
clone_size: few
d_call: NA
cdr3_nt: TGTGCCAGTGCCGGGCTAAAGGGCCGGGAGGAGCATTTT
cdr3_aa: CASAGLKGREEHF

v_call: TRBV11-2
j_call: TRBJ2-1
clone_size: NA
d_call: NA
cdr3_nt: TGTGCCAGCAGCTTAGCAAAGGGCTCCTACAATGAGCAGTTCTTC
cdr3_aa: CASSLAKGSYNEQFF

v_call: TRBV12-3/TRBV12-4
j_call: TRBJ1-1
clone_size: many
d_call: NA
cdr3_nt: TGTGCCAGCAGCCTAGGGGGTATAACTGAAGCTTTCTTT
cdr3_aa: CASSLGGITEAFF

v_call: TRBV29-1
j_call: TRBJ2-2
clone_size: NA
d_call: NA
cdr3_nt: TGCAGCGTGGCGAACACCGGGGAGCTGTTTTTT
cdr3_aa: CSVANTGELFF

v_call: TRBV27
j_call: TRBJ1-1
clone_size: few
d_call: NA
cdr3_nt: TGTGCCAGCAGTTCGCCAGGGGTGAACACTGAAGCTTTCTTT
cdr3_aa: CASSSPGVNTEAFF

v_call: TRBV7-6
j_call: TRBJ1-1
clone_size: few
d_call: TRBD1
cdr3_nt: TGTGCCAGCAGCTCCTCAGGGGGCGACTCTGGTGAAGCTTTCTTT
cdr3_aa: CASSSSGGDSGEAFF

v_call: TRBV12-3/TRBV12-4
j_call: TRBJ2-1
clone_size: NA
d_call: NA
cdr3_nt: TGTGCCAGCAGTTCACGGACAGTTGCCTACAATGAGCAGTTCTTC
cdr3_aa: CASSSRTVAYNEQFF

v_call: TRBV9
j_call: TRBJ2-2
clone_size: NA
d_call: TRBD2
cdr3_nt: TGTGCCAGCAGCGTATTCGGGGGGGACACCGGGGAGCTGTTTTTT
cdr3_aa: CASSVFGGDTGELFF

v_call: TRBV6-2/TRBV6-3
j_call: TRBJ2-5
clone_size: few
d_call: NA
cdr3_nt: TGTGCCAGCAAATCAATCCGGGACACAGACGAGACCCAGTACTTC
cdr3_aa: CASKSIRDTDETQYF

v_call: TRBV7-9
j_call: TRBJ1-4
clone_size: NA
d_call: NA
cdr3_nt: TGTGCCAGCAGCTTAGCGGGAAGGGGACCCCGCGTGAGTGAAAAACTGTTTTTT
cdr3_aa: CASSLAGRGPRVSEKLFF

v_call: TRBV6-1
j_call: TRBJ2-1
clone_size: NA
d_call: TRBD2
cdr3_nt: TGTGCCACCCCGGGGACTACCTCCTACAATGAGCAGTTCTTC
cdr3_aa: CATPGTTSYNEQFF

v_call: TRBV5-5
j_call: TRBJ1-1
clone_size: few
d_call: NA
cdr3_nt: TGTGCCAGCAGCCGAAAGGGGGTGGGGAACACTGAAGCTTTCTTT
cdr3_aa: CASSRKGVGNTEAFF

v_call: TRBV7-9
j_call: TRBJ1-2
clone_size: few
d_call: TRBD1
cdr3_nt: TGTGCCAGCAGCCCCTATCTGGACAGGGGGCGTAATGGCTACACCTTC
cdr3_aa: CASSPYLDRGRNGYTF